This T cell receptor (beta chain) appears in the sequencing data of a study of T cells in Graves' hyperthyroidism and ophthalmopathy (dated by TCRdb to the late 2010s). As for the study more broadly: Peripheral blood was sampled at the time of initial diagnosis, prior to any treatment. Following sampling, methimazole starting at 30 mg daily was given to hyperthyroidism patients, and high-dose intravenous methylprednisolone was given to ophthalmopathy patients. The study also compared thyroid tissue and blood T-cell repertoires from more than 5 Graves' hyperthyroidism patients. The approximately 100 discovery patients were divided at random into training and test sets in a 7:3 ratio. Prospective prediction of ophthalmopathy was tested in an independent validation cohort of 18 to 20 hyperthyroidism patients and 15 to 17 patients who later progressed to ophthalmopathy. To identify TCR V-J signatures that set the groups apart, the researchers used a discovery cohort of more than 95 patients, made up of roughly 40 with Graves' ophthalmopathy and some 55 with stable Graves' hyperthyroidism. The paper describes TCR Vbeta CDR3 sequencing of around 130 peripheral blood samples, made up of 43 ophthalmopathy patients, around 78 hyperthyroidism patients and approximately 17 progressor patients.

The germline V gene encodes CDR1 KGHSH and CDR2 LQKENI. Including cysteine and phenylalanine, the CDR3 has 14 amino acids. The sequence is cut down to CDR3 DNA, 42 bases in frame from base 1. Trimming takes 2 bases from V and 9 bases from J, and the germline ends sit 11 bases apart. Many counts were recorded for this clonotype. This clone's antigen is unknown. No clone much larger than this one lies a single base away; base qualities are absent. Stable Graves' hyperthyroidism was defined as the absence of progression to ophthalmopathy over 18 months of follow-up. Hyperthyroidism patients were aged 18 to 65 years and newly diagnosed, with disease duration of less than 2 months. The study excluded patients with uncontrolled infections, other autoimmune diseases, pregnancy or lactation. Diagnoses were established on the basis of clinical symptoms, serum thyroxine and TRAb, thyroid ultrasound, and orbital computed tomography. PBMCs were separated from about 10 ml of fresh peripheral blood using Ficoll-Paque density gradient centrifugation. Trizol reagent was used to extract total RNA, and RNA quality was then checked on an Agilent 2100 Bioanalyzer.

General findings and caveats noted by the study authors: In validation, the model predicted progression to ophthalmopathy a median of roughly 6.2 months before onset, with over 55% sensitivity and 72.22% specificity. Most expanded thyroid clonotypes (frequency above 0.001) were also detected in blood, suggesting blood repertoires may reflect thyroid immune responses. A 13 V-J signature model separated ophthalmopathy from stable hyperthyroidism, with around 90% sensitivity and 81% to 82% specificity in cross-validation and 80%/75% in testing. Sample size was not statistically predetermined, and investigators were not blinded to group allocation.

The TCR beta CDR3 regions were amplified from RNA transcripts. A first-round RT-PCR of the TCR CDR3 used the HTBI primer set with the Qiagen OneStep RT-PCR kit. A second multiplex PCR round built the libraries, followed by size selection and purification. Paired-end sequencing of the libraries was performed with 100 bp reads on an Illumina HiSeq2000. The original methods were these. SOAPnuke was used to process the raw data, throwing out any read that contained adapters or uncalled bases, had a mean Phred below 15, or lacked an exact constant-primer or identifier match. COPE v1.2.5 was used to merge high-quality paired reads, and clonotypes were defined as unique nucleotide sequences. MiTCR v1.1 was used to align clonotypes to the IMGT TRBV, TRBD and TRBJ reference segments. The analysis included only V-J combinations with a frequency above 0.0001, which together covered around 99% of the repertoires. A TCS score was defined as the ratio of F50 (clonal expansion) to E x V (chaos), with BLOSUM62-based TCRdist applied between CDR3 peptides within each V-J. Welch's t-statistics and random forest reduced fewer than 600 V-J features to 13, which were used in a naive Bayes classifier (R e1071). The public sequencing data were trimmed at Q25 with fastp and processed into clonotypes with MiXCR by TCRdb, which kept only in-frame beta chains. Rows are combined by CDR3 protein, so each entry shows the most common genes and DNA. What appears here as the V and J calls and clone size reflects TCRdb's work, not the paper's. This sample gives more than 650,000 distinct CDR3 sequences in total; around 15% of them show up just once. The ten most abundant clones make up approximately 10% of the sample.

This receptor was identified in a woman aged 18-29 years with Graves' hyperthyroidism. Sample: blood. The chain couples TRBV18 to TRBJ1-6, with the D segment identity uncertain. This receptor carries the CDR3 CASSPARAGSPLHF. Here is the DNA: TGTGCCAGCTCACCAGCGCGCGCGGGTTCACCCCTCCACTTT.